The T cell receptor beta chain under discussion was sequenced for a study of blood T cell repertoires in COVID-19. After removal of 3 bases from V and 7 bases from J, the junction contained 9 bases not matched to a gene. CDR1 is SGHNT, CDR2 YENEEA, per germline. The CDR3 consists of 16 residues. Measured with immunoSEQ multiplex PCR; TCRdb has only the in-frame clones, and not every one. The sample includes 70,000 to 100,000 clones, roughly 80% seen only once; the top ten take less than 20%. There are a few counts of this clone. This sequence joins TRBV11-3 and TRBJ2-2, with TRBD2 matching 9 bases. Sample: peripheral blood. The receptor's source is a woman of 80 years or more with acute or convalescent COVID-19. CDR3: CASSLSSGGWNGELFF. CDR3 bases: TGTGCCAGCAGCTTGTCCAGCGGGGGGTGGAACGGGGAGCTGTTTTTT. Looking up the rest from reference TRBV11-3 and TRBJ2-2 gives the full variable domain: EAGVVQSPRYKIIEKKQPVAFWCNPISGHNTLYWYLQNLGQGPELLIRYENEEAVDDSQLPKDRFSAERLKGVDSTLKIQPAELGDSAVYLCASSLSSGGWNGELFFGEGSRLTVL.